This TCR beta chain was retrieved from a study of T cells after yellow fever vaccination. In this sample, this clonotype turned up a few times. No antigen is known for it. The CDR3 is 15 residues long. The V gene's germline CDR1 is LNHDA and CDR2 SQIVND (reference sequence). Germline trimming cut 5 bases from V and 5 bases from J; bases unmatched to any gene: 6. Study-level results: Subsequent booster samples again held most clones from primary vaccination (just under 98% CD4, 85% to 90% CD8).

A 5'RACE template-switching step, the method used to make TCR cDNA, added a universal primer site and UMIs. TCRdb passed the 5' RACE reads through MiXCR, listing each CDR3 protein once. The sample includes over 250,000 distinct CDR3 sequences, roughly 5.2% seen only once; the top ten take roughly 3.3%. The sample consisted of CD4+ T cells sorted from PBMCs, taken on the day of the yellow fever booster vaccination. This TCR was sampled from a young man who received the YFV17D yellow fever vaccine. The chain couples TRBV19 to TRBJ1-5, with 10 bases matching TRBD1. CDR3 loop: CASSPDRGRYQPQHF. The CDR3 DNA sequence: TGTGCCAGTAGTCCGGACAGGGGGAGATATCAGCCCCAGCATTTT.